Reported below is one T cell receptor (beta chain). Its antigen is unidentified. The sample belongs to a study of graft-versus-host responses after intestinal transplantation. Findings of the study overall: Ileal or blood samples showed some GvH clones first, and such clones were also found in recipient marrow. In patients with graft-donor T cell macrochimerism, allograft graft-versus-host to host-versus-graft clonal ratios were high.

The V gene's germline CDR1 is LNHNV and CDR2 YYDKDF (reference sequence). V lost 7 bases and J lost 8, with 18 bases in between. The CDR3 has 14 amino acids. Some clones are missing from TCRdb's copy, which holds only in-frame ones; the method was immunoSEQ multiplex PCR. The sample lists around 88,000 clones, around four fifths occurring once. The starting material was unstimulated CD8+ T cells sorted from spleen or lymph node cells, obtained before intestinal transplant. The receptor comes from a human donor who received an intestinal transplant. The rearrangement uses TRBV15 and TRBJ2-1; D not resolved. Here the CDR3 DNA reads TGTGCCACCACCATAAGAGGTGGCGTCGATGAGCAGTTCTTC. It is translated as CATTIRGGVDEQFF.